Listed here is a single T cell receptor (beta chain). Its antigen is unknown. The TCR beta profiling, which covered VDJ combination and CDR3 sequence, was carried out using genomic DNA as the template. Each CDR3 protein gets one entry after TCRdb re-called the reads with MiXCR. The sample carries roughly 420,000 distinct CDR3 sequences, about 70% recorded once. Trimming took 1 base from V and 9 from J, leaving 22 bases between them. Germline V gene data show CDR1 as DFQATT and CDR2 as SNEGSKA (reference sequence). The CDR3 is made up of 17 amino acids. This specimen comes from a study of CD8+CD57+ T cells in acquired aplastic anemia. In the study overall: The study obtained an average of about 3.4 ug of DNA from sorted CD4+ and CD8+ cells. The average read count for CD4+ cells in healthy donors was about 9.9 million. Study observations and caveats: Some 31 shared CD8+ CDR3s appeared highly expressed within patients' immunodominant clones. No significant patient-versus-control difference appeared in CD8+ Simpson's diversity.

This sequence originates from a human donor in good health, serving as a control. The chain carries TRBV20-1 and TRBJ1-6; the D is unclear. The sequencing sample was made of sorted CD4+, CD8+, or CD8+CD57+ T cells (not recorded which) from PBMCs. The CDR3 DNA reads TGCAGTGCTAGAGTAGGAACGGGTACGTCGTCCATTTCACCCCTCCACTTT. This translates into CSARVGTGTSSISPLHF.